These 11 T cell receptor beta chains were all obtained from the same sample, sequenced in a study of T cell responses to AZD1222 COVID-19 vaccine. Only in-frame clones appear in the TCRdb table, and some are missing; sequencing was by immunoSEQ multiplex PCR. This sample yields about 94,000 clones, of which roughly 90% are seen a single time; 10% to 15% belongs to the top ten. The material sequenced was peripheral blood, taken on day 0 of AZD1222 vaccination. Receptors were obtained from an adult in good health.

The chain uses TRBV6-5 and TRBJ2-7; TRBD1 matches at 7 bases. Germline V CDR1 and CDR2: MNHEY, SVGAGI. This CDR3 spans 13 amino acids. V was clipped by 7 bases and J by 3 bases; unmatched bases: 6. The CDR3 DNA is TGTGCCAGCACGGGACAGAGGGGCTACGAGCAGTACTTC. It yields the protein CASTGQRGYEQYF.

This clone was seen only a few times. This chain joins TRBV27 and TRBJ1-2; no reliable D call. Between the trimmed V and J ends, which lost 6 bases and 4 bases, there was a span of 15 bases. The CDR3 runs to 14 residues. The germline V gene has CDR1 MNHEY and CDR2 SMNVEV (reference sequence). CDR3 nucleotides: TGTGCCAGCAGCGACGATTATAACATCTATGGCTACACCTTC. It is translated as CASSDDYNIYGYTF.

The V gene is TRBV12-5, the J gene TRBJ2-7; a possible D gene is TRBD2 (6 bases). Germline loops: CDR1 LGHNT, CDR2 FRNRAP. Trimming took off 1 base at V and 0 bases at J, with 13 bases between the two ends. CDR3 length equals 16 residues. The CDR3 sequence: CASGLAGTPSSYEQYF. DNA of the CDR3: TGTGCTAGTGGTTTGGCCGGGACTCCTAGCTCCTACGAGCAGTACTTC.

This clone showed up just once. CDR3 nucleotides: TGTGCCAGCTGGGCCGTTGGGAGGGGCAATCAGCCCCAGCATTTT. This sequence encodes CASWAVGRGNQPQHF. The chain carries TRBV6-5 and TRBJ1-5; D gene uncertain. With 8 bases removed from V and 2 bases from J, the gap between germline ends came to 16 bases. Looked up from germline, CDR1 is MNHEY and CDR2 is SVGAGI. This CDR3 region has 15 residues.

This rearrangement joins TRBV10-1 to TRBJ2-5; tentative D call: TRBD2 (6 bases). V lost 6 bases to trimming and J lost 0 bases, with 8 bases between them. The CDR3 contains 13 residues. Germline CDR1 and CDR2: WNHNN and SYGVQD (reference sequence). The CDR3 DNA reads as TGCGCCAGCAGAGCTAGCGACCAAGAGACCCAGTACTTC. Its protein product is CASRASDQETQYF.

The rearrangement links TRBV27 to TRBJ1-2, with 11 bases aligning to TRBD1. The CDR3 spans 15 residues. The germline CDR1 and CDR2 sequences are MNHEY and SMNVEV (reference sequence). V was clipped by 4 bases and J by 7 bases; unmatched bases: 8. The CDR3 spells CASSSPPGQGGGYTF. Written as DNA, the CDR3 is TGTGCCAGCAGTTCACCTCCGGGACAGGGGGGTGGCTACACCTTC.

This chain links TRBV2 with TRBJ2-1, with a possible D match to TRBD2 (7 bases). CDR1 and CDR2 (germline): SNHLY, FYNNEI. The CDR3 runs to 15 residues. V was shortened by 7 bases and J by 0 bases, with 13 bases between the two germline ends. CDR3: CASTLGGGSYNEQFF. In nucleotides, the CDR3 is TGTGCCAGCACCTTAGGGGGGGGCTCCTACAATGAGCAGTTCTTC.

This clone was seen a single time. The CDR3 protein is CASSLEQDRADTEAFF. The CDR3 region has the DNA TGTGCCAGCAGCTTAGAGCAAGACAGGGCGGACACTGAAGCTTTCTTT. This chain connects TRBV7-2 to TRBJ1-1; 7 nucleotides align to TRBD1. The CDR3 extends over 16 amino acids. From germline, CDR1 is SGHTA and CDR2 FQGNSA. V lost 1 base and J lost 3; bases outside the gene matches: 8.

The gene calls are TRBV5-6 and TRBJ2-4; the match to TRBD1 covers 10 bases. Trimming at V came to 5 bases and at J to 5 bases, leaving 10 bases not matched to a gene. The CDR3 contains 16 residues. The V gene's germline CDR1 is SGHDT and CDR2 YYEEEE. The CDR3 DNA is TGTGCCAGCAGGGTAGGGACAGGGGCTACCGAAAACATTCAGTACTTC. It yields the protein CASRVGTGATENIQYF.

The chain links TRBV7-6 to TRBJ2-2; D perhaps matches TRBD1 (6 bases). V shed 5 bases and J shed 4 bases, with 14 bases lying between them. Germline CDR1 and CDR2: SGHVS and FNYEAQ. This CDR3 is built from 15 residues. CDR3 region: CASSDTGSSTGELFF. As DNA, the CDR3 is TGTGCCAGCAGCGATACAGGGTCTAGCACCGGGGAGCTGTTTTTT.

This clone occurred a few times. The chain uses TRBV14 and TRBJ2-1, with no clear D. This CDR3 contains 15 residues. Germline V gene data show CDR1 as SGHDN and CDR2 as FVKESK. With 5 bases removed from V and 7 bases from J, the gap between germline ends came to 18 bases. In nucleotides, the CDR3 is TGTGCCAGCAGCAAAGGCGGCCTTGGCACGAATGAGCAGTTCTTC. It encodes CASSKGGLGTNEQFF.